This T cell receptor beta chain was observed in a study of cytomegalovirus exposure and HLA in healthy donors. Study as a whole: HLA-typed donors were the source of around 87 million unique TCRs, which an early data release held. Study conclusions and caveats: The investigators catalogued 150 to 200 TCR beta chains as cytomegalovirus-associated. Previously analyzed data showed that most TCR beta V segments were productive at a frequency of about 90% or about 30%.

Notes on this clone: Its antigen is not known.

The PCR contained 60 Vbeta and 13 Jbeta primers. Sequenced by immunoSEQ multiplex PCR; TCRdb stores in-frame clones only, minus some. The data show around 210,000 clones, with approximately 81% seen just once and about 0.25% held by the top ten. Specimen: PBMCs. The TCR was taken from a girl aged 2 to 10 in good health and CMV-seronegative.

The CDR3 here is CASSPRAGLNTEAFF. Here the CDR3 DNA reads TGTGCCAGCAGCCCGCGGGCGGGGCTGAACACTGAAGCTTTCTTT. The genes are TRBV27 and TRBJ1-1; the D gene is possibly TRBD1 (5 bases). V gave up 6 bases and J gave up 0 bases, with 14 bases separating them. CDR3 length equals 15 residues. Germline values: CDR1 MNHEY, CDR2 SMNVEV (reference sequence).